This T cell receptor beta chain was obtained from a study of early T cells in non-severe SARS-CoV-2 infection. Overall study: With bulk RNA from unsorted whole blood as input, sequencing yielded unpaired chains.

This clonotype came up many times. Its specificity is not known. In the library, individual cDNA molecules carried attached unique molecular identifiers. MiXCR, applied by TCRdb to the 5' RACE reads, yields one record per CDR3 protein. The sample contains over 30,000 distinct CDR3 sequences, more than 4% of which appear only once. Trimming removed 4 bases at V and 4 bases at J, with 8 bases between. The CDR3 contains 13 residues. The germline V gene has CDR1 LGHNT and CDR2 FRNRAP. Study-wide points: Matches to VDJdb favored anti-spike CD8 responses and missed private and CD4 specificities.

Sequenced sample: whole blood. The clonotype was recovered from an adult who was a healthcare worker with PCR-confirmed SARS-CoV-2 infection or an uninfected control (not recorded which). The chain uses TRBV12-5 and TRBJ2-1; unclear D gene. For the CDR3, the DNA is TGTGCTAGTGGTTCCGCCGGGTACAATGAGCAGTTCTTC. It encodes CASGSAGYNEQFF.